The entry that follows covers one T cell receptor beta chain sequence. Its antigen is unknown. The study ran its PCR with 60 Vbeta and 13 Jbeta primers. Repertoires were generated with immunoSEQ multiplex PCR, while TCRdb's copy carries only in-frame clones and drops some. The table includes around 130,000 clones, 80% detected once. The CDR3 is 16 amino acids. J lost 0 bases, V lost 6 bases, and 5 bases had no gene match. Germline CDR1 is SNHLY and CDR2 is FYNNEI. This sample stems from a study of cytomegalovirus exposure and HLA in healthy donors. At the level of the study: For the approximately 420 genotyped donors, 75% to 90% fell within the Caucasian-associated ancestry cluster. Study-level points and caveats: Among TCR beta chains, those listed as cytomegalovirus-associated numbered around 180. In a later analysis, TCR beta V- and J-gene trimming showed a link to a missense DCLRE1C variant. Upon later analysis, TCR association rates were observed to vary by HLA locus, being highest for DRB1 and lowest for HLA-C.

Input material: PBMCs. The TCR sequence derives from a woman aged 40-49 years in good health and CMV-seronegative. The chain couples TRBV2 to TRBJ1-6; 7 bases fit TRBD1. Written as DNA, the CDR3 is TGTGCCAGCAGCCGGACAGGAAGCTCCTATAATTCACCCCTCCACTTT. Its translation: CASSRTGSSYNSPLHF.